A selection of T cell receptor beta chains follows, all from one sample in a study of response to subunit inactivated influenza vaccine. TCRdb used MiXCR to reprocess the RT-PCR reads, holding one entry per CDR3 protein. Of hundreds of thousands of distinct CDR3 sequences listed, 15% to 18% are singletons. The starting material was PBMCs from blood, obtained 11 to 12 days after vaccination. The receptors derive from a man aged 45-65 years who received an inactivated influenza vaccine. Both conserved end residues are part of each CDR3. A D gene is named only where the DNA matches it firmly. Not every row has a clone size; where given, it reads once, few, many or a size class.

d_gene: NA; v_gene: TRBV15; j_gene: TRBJ2-3; abundance: many; CDR3aa: CATSAFSADTQYF; CDR3nt: TGTGCCACCAGCGCGTTTTCTGCAGATACGCAGTATTTT
d_gene: NA; v_gene: TRBV12-3/TRBV12-4; j_gene: TRBJ2-5; abundance: NA; CDR3aa: CASFKSGEHQETQYF; CDR3nt: TGTGCCAGCTTCAAATCGGGCGAACACCAAGAGACCCAGTACTTC
d_gene: TRBD1; v_gene: TRBV11-2; j_gene: TRBJ2-5; abundance: NA; CDR3aa: CASSLDRERTQYF; CDR3nt: TGTGCCAGCAGCCTAGACAGGGAAAGGACCCAGTACTTC
d_gene: NA; v_gene: TRBV12-3/TRBV12-4; j_gene: TRBJ2-7; abundance: many; CDR3aa: CASSPNYEQYF; CDR3nt: TGTGCCAGCTCACCAAACTACGAGCAGTACTTC
d_gene: NA; v_gene: TRBV7-2; j_gene: TRBJ1-5; abundance: NA; CDR3aa: CASSLAPTNQPQHF; CDR3nt: TGTGCCAGCAGCTTAGCCCCAACGAATCAGCCCCAGCATTTT
d_gene: TRBD2; v_gene: TRBV6-5; j_gene: TRBJ2-1; abundance: NA; CDR3aa: CASSYSIPQRGVYNEQFF; CDR3nt: TGTGCCAGCAGTTACTCGATCCCACAGCGGGGGGTGTACAATGAGCAGTTCTTC
d_gene: NA; v_gene: TRBV2; j_gene: TRBJ1-1; abundance: few; CDR3aa: CASSAGGDTEAFF; CDR3nt: TGTGCCAGCAGTGCGGGTGGTGACACTGAAGCTTTCTTT
d_gene: TRBD1; v_gene: TRBV5-1; j_gene: TRBJ2-4; abundance: many; CDR3aa: CASSLEGQPSDIQYF; CDR3nt: TGCGCCAGCAGCTTGGAGGGACAGCCTTCAGACATTCAGTACTTC
d_gene: NA; v_gene: TRBV27; j_gene: TRBJ1-2; abundance: many; CDR3aa: CASSSLYGYTF; CDR3nt: TGTGCCAGCAGTTCACTCTATGGCTACACCTTC
d_gene: NA; v_gene: TRBV29-1; j_gene: TRBJ1-1; abundance: few; CDR3aa: CSVEVAPGPTNTEAFF; CDR3nt: TGCAGCGTTGAAGTGGCGCCAGGACCTACGAACACTGAAGCTTTCTTT
d_gene: TRBD2; v_gene: TRBV29-1; j_gene: TRBJ2-5; abundance: few; CDR3aa: CSAEGRGRADETQYF; CDR3nt: TGCAGCGCCGAAGGGAGGGGCAGGGCAGATGAGACCCAGTACTTC
d_gene: NA; v_gene: TRBV6-5; j_gene: TRBJ1-4; abundance: few; CDR3aa: CASSYLPLRNEKLFF; CDR3nt: TGTGCCAGCAGTTACTTACCCCTCCGGAATGAAAAACTGTTTTTT
d_gene: NA; v_gene: TRBV5-1; j_gene: TRBJ2-1; abundance: NA; CDR3aa: CASSLDAGYNEQFF; CDR3nt: TGCGCCAGCAGCTTGGATGCTGGTTACAATGAGCAGTTCTTC
d_gene: TRBD1; v_gene: TRBV28; j_gene: TRBJ2-7; abundance: NA; CDR3aa: CASSLRGTGGYEQYF; CDR3nt: TGTGCCAGCAGTTTAAGGGGGACAGGGGGCTACGAGCAGTACTTC
d_gene: NA; v_gene: TRBV12-3/TRBV12-4; j_gene: TRBJ2-4; abundance: few; CDR3aa: CASSFSTGAKNIQYF; CDR3nt: TGTGCCAGCAGTTTTTCTACTGGGGCCAAAAACATTCAGTACTTC
d_gene: TRBD1; v_gene: TRBV19; j_gene: TRBJ1-3; abundance: NA; CDR3aa: CASSRTGTAGNTIYF; CDR3nt: TGTGCCAGTAGTAGAACCGGGACAGCAGGAAACACCATATATTTT
d_gene: NA; v_gene: TRBV5-1; j_gene: TRBJ2-1; abundance: NA; CDR3aa: CASSSAGRISYNEQFF; CDR3nt: TGCGCCAGCAGCTCCGCTGGTCGAATTTCCTACAATGAGCAGTTCTTC
d_gene: TRBD1; v_gene: TRBV7-2; j_gene: TRBJ2-2; abundance: few; CDR3aa: CASRLGQGGGELFF; CDR3nt: TGTGCCAGCAGATTGGGACAGGGGGGAGGGGAGCTGTTTTTT
d_gene: TRBD1; v_gene: TRBV24-1; j_gene: TRBJ2-1; abundance: NA; CDR3aa: CATRGSGGDEQFF; CDR3nt: TGTGCCACCAGAGGTTCAGGGGGCGATGAGCAGTTCTTC
d_gene: NA; v_gene: TRBV7-8; j_gene: TRBJ1-4; abundance: NA; CDR3aa: CASSLEGSNEKLFF; CDR3nt: TGTGCCAGCAGCTTAGAAGGCAGTAATGAAAAACTGTTTTTT
d_gene: NA; v_gene: TRBV20-1; j_gene: TRBJ2-5; abundance: many; CDR3aa: CSAGFRETQYF; CDR3nt: TGCAGTGCTGGTTTTCGGGAGACCCAGTACTTC
d_gene: TRBD1; v_gene: TRBV20-1; j_gene: TRBJ2-7; abundance: once; CDR3aa: CSARAGTGGVEQYF; CDR3nt: TGCAGTGCTAGAGCCGGGACAGGGGGCGTTGAGCAGTACTTC
d_gene: NA; v_gene: TRBV4-2; j_gene: TRBJ2-7; abundance: few; CDR3aa: CASSQEVRLIYEQYF; CDR3nt: TGTGCCAGCAGCCAAGAAGTCCGACTAATTTACGAGCAGTACTTC
d_gene: TRBD1; v_gene: TRBV4-3; j_gene: TRBJ2-7; abundance: few; CDR3aa: CASSQWDRGSEQYF; CDR3nt: TGCGCCAGCAGCCAATGGGACAGGGGAAGCGAGCAGTACTTC
d_gene: TRBD2; v_gene: TRBV30; j_gene: TRBJ2-1; abundance: NA; CDR3aa: CAWTGLAGGSSYNEQFF; CDR3nt: TGTGCCTGGACGGGACTAGCGGGAGGGAGCTCCTACAATGAGCAGTTCTTC
d_gene: TRBD1; v_gene: TRBV20-1; j_gene: TRBJ2-7; abundance: NA; CDR3aa: CSARDRDRGFYEQYF; CDR3nt: TGCAGTGCTAGAGACCGGGACAGGGGTTTCTACGAGCAGTACTTC
d_gene: NA; v_gene: TRBV12-3/TRBV12-4; j_gene: TRBJ1-4; abundance: few; CDR3aa: CASSFAGGTNEKLFF; CDR3nt: TGTGCCAGCAGTTTCGCCGGGGGGACTAATGAAAAACTGTTTTTT
d_gene: NA; v_gene: TRBV7-9; j_gene: TRBJ1-1; abundance: NA; CDR3aa: CASSLVQPNTEAFF; CDR3nt: TGTGCCAGCAGCTTAGTACAGCCGAACACTGAAGCTTTCTTT
d_gene: NA; v_gene: TRBV6-5; j_gene: TRBJ1-1; abundance: few; CDR3aa: CASSQPTGPAFF; CDR3nt: TGTGCCAGCAGTCAGCCCACAGGGCCGGCTTTCTTT
d_gene: NA; v_gene: TRBV20-1; j_gene: TRBJ2-1; abundance: few; CDR3aa: CSASGTVGNEQFF; CDR3nt: TGCAGTGCTAGTGGGACTGTCGGCAATGAGCAGTTCTTC
d_gene: NA; v_gene: TRBV7-6; j_gene: TRBJ2-3; abundance: many; CDR3aa: CASSLVGVTDTQYF; CDR3nt: TGTGCCAGCAGCTTAGTTGGGGTCACAGATACGCAGTATTTT
d_gene: NA; v_gene: TRBV4-3; j_gene: TRBJ1-4; abundance: few; CDR3aa: CASSQWEGTNEKLFF; CDR3nt: TGCGCCAGCAGCCAATGGGAGGGAACTAATGAAAAACTGTTTTTT
d_gene: NA; v_gene: TRBV7-8; j_gene: TRBJ1-1; abundance: many; CDR3aa: CASSLEAVMNTEAFF; CDR3nt: TGTGCCAGCAGCTTAGAGGCAGTCATGAACACTGAAGCTTTCTTT
d_gene: TRBD2; v_gene: TRBV7-2; j_gene: TRBJ2-2; abundance: NA; CDR3aa: CASSLGLAGGHGGELFF; CDR3nt: TGTGCCAGCAGCTTAGGACTAGCGGGGGGGCATGGCGGGGAGCTGTTTTTT
d_gene: NA; v_gene: TRBV29-1; j_gene: TRBJ1-2; abundance: NA; CDR3aa: CSVADTNYGYTF; CDR3nt: TGCAGCGTTGCGGACACAAACTATGGCTACACCTTC
d_gene: NA; v_gene: TRBV15; j_gene: TRBJ2-3; abundance: NA; CDR3aa: CATSRDRRYADTQYF; CDR3nt: TGTGCCACCAGCAGAGATAGAAGGTACGCAGATACGCAGTATTTT
d_gene: TRBD2; v_gene: TRBV6-1; j_gene: TRBJ2-1; abundance: NA; CDR3aa: CASSQTTGLSGRTFF; CDR3nt: TGTGCCAGCAGTCAGACGACAGGGCTCAGCGGGAGGACGTTCTTC
d_gene: NA; v_gene: TRBV6-2/TRBV6-3; j_gene: TRBJ2-1; abundance: NA; CDR3aa: CASSYSIGRGYEQFF; CDR3nt: TGTGCCAGCAGTTACTCGATTGGTCGGGGATATGAGCAGTTCTTC
d_gene: NA; v_gene: TRBV3-1; j_gene: TRBJ1-2; abundance: NA; CDR3aa: CASSAPSTDYGYTF; CDR3nt: TGTGCCAGCAGCGCTCCATCGACAGACTATGGCTACACCTTC
d_gene: NA; v_gene: TRBV14; j_gene: TRBJ2-5; abundance: once; CDR3aa: CASSQGTHSGETQYF; CDR3nt: TGTGCCAGCAGCCAGGGGACCCATTCTGGGGAGACCCAGTACTTC
d_gene: TRBD2; v_gene: TRBV5-6; j_gene: TRBJ2-5; abundance: NA; CDR3aa: CASSVGLALGTQYF; CDR3nt: TGTGCCAGCAGCGTGGGACTAGCGCTAGGGACCCAGTACTTC
d_gene: NA; v_gene: TRBV5-6; j_gene: TRBJ2-7; abundance: NA; CDR3aa: CASSWKWGAPPDEQYF; CDR3nt: TGTGCCAGCAGCTGGAAGTGGGGGGCGCCCCCTGACGAGCAGTACTTC